This T cell receptor beta chain was captured in a study of blood T cell repertoires in COVID-19 (dated by TCRdb to the early 2020s). At the level of the whole study: Collaborator samples came from the United States, Italy and Spain and covered acute and convalescent phases of COVID-19. The samples were drawn from the first 160 participants of the ongoing ImmuneRACE study and from 950 to 1,500 subjects provided by 6 global collaborators. Subjects who had been exposed to COVID-19, were actively infected with it, or had recovered from it provided the deeply sampled blood TCRbeta repertoires that made up the dataset. HLA class I and class II types, where available, came from metadata supplied by the sample provider rather than from assay-based typing. The repertoires were released in a freely available public database meant as a resource for research on the immune response to SARS-CoV-2. The prospective study material was composed of cDNA or gDNA derived from T cells, B-cell-depleted T cells, or PBMCs. The sample metadata nearly always contained a de-identified subject ID, COVID-19 status, age in years and sex. General conclusions and limits of the study: The quantity of clinical and demographic metadata differed by source and by participant and was supplied without curation.

The CDR3 has 14 amino acids, counting the end cysteine and phenylalanine. CDR3 DNA is the only sequence kept; it has 42 bases, read in frame from the first base. Trimming at the junction amounts to 1 base on V and 4 bases on J, and the germline ends lie 8 bases apart. CDR1 and CDR2 are drawn from the germline V gene (reference sequence): LNHNV, YYDKDF. In the case of this clone: Its antigen target is currently unknown. No base qualities exist here, and no much larger clone lies one base off it.

In the prospective study, participants were roughly 18 to 100 years old, resided in fewer than 25 geographic areas of the United States, and were enrolled through a virtual design. Cohort assignment in the prospective study relied on participant-reported clinical history from a screening survey and a study questionnaire. ImmuneRACE Cohort 3 recovered participants were defined by two consecutive negative NP/OP PCR tests, healthcare professional clearance, or symptom resolution. Mobile phlebotomists in the prospective study collected whole blood, serum and a nasopharyngeal or oropharyngeal swab from every participant. Additional blood draws and questionnaires over a roughly two-month period could optionally be provided by prospective study participants. Before DNA extraction, blood samples from the prospective study were shipped at room temperature or frozen. The immunoSEQ Assay, a bias-controlled multiplex PCR, was used to amplify TCRbeta CDR3 regions from genomic DNA. In the paper's pipeline: Nucleated cell counts per sample were estimated from amplification of reference gene primers within the assay. To quantify the absolute abundance of each unique TCRbeta CDR3 rearrangement, sequence reads were collapsed and filtered. Productive Simpson clonality was computed per sample as the square root of Simpson's diversity index over productive rearrangements. TCRdb stores this immuneACCESS table with in-frame sequences only. Part of the clones is absent; in the studies checked, under half of the shortfall reflects unresolved V genes, and no reason is known for the rest. For V, J and clone size, that table is used; D and trimming come from the DNA. This sample is represented by around 260,000 clones; 80% to 90% of them were singletons. More than 3.5% of the sample rests with the top ten.

The receptor comes from a woman in her 30s who had recovered from COVID-19. The sequence is built from TRBV15 and TRBJ1-5, and possibly TRBD1, on 5 matching bases. The sample consisted of PBMCs or T cells enriched from blood (not recorded which). The CDR3 protein is CATSRGSGNQPQHF. The nucleotide sequence is given as TGTGCCACCAGCAGAGGTTCAGGGAATCAGCCCCAGCATTTT.